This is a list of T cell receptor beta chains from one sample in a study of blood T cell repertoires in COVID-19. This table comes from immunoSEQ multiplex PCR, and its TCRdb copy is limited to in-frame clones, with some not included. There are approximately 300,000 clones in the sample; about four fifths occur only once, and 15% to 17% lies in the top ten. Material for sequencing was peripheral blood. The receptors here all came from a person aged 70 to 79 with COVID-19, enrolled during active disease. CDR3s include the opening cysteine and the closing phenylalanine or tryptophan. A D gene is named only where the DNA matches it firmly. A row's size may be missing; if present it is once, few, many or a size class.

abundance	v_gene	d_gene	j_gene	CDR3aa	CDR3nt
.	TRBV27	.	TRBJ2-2	CASSHDQGGTGELFF	TGTGCCAGCAGTCACGACCAAGGGGGCACCGGGGAGCTGTTTTTT
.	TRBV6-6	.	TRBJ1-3	CASSYGDTLGQNTIYF	TGTGCCAGCAGTTACGGGGACACTCTCGGGCAAAACACCATATATTTT
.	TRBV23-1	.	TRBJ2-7	CASTGVRGVAFEQYF	TGCGCCAGCACAGGAGTCAGGGGTGTTGCCTTCGAGCAGTACTTC
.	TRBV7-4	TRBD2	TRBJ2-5	CASSFILAGESQETQYF	TGTGCCAGCAGCTTTATCTTAGCGGGAGAATCCCAAGAGACCCAGTACTTC
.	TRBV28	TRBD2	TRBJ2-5	CASSLRGRGETQYF	TGTGCCAGCAGTTTACGCGGGAGAGGGGAGACCCAGTACTTC
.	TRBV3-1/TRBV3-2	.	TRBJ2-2	CASSQDGGAPGELFF	TGTGCCAGCAGCCAAGATGGAGGGGCCCCCGGGGAGCTGTTTTTT
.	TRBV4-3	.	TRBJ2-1	CASSQDIAGDEQFF	TGCGCCAGCAGCCAAGATATTGCGGGCGATGAGCAGTTCTTC
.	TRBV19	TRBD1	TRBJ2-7	CASGQGLGEQYF	TGTGCCAGTGGACAGGGTTTAGGGGAGCAGTACTTC
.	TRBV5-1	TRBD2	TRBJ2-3	CASSPSGLGTDTQYF	TGCGCCAGCTCCCCTAGCGGGCTTGGCACAGATACGCAGTATTTT
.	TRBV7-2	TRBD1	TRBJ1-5	CASSPRTGSNQPQHF	TGTGCCAGCAGCCCCAGGACAGGGAGCAATCAGCCCCAGCATTTT
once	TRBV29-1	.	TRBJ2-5	CSVGVPGGTQYF	TGCAGCGTTGGTGTCCCTGGAGGGACCCAGTACTTC
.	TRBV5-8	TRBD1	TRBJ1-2	CASSLGTGARYGYTF	TGTGCCAGCAGCTTGGGGACAGGGGCTCGCTATGGCTACACCTTC
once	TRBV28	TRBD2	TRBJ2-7	CASRPGTTIPQYF	TGTGCCAGCAGACCCGGGACTACCATCCCTCAGTACTTC
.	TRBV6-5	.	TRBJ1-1	CASGRPERVGTEAFF	TGTGCCAGCGGGAGGCCCGAGCGGGTTGGCACTGAAGCTTTCTTT
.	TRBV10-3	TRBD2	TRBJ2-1	CAIIAAGGGNEQFF	TGTGCCATCATTGCGGCGGGAGGTGGTAATGAGCAGTTCTTC
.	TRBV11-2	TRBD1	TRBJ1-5	CASSYTGGVGQPQHF	TGTGCCAGCAGCTATACAGGGGGCGTGGGTCAGCCCCAGCATTTT
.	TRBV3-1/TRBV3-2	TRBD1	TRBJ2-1	CASSQWGDRGNEQFF	TGTGCCAGCAGCCAGTGGGGGGACAGGGGCAATGAGCAGTTCTTC
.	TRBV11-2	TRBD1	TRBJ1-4	CASSFGAGQGGELFF	TGTGCCAGCAGCTTTGGCGCGGGACAGGGGGGAGAACTGTTTTTT
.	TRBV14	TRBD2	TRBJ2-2	CASSLKTRTSWGTGELFF	TGTGCCAGCAGCCTCAAGACTAGGACTAGCTGGGGAACAGGGGAGCTGTTTTTT
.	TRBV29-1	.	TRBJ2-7	CSVVRGSPYEQYF	TGCAGCGTTGTAAGGGGATCCCCTTACGAGCAGTACTTC
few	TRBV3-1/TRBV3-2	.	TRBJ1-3	CASSQDIQGTRNTIYF	TGTGCCAGCAGCCAAGATATACAGGGAACCCGAAACACCATATATTTT
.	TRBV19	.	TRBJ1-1	CASTSAGMAEAFF	TGTGCCAGTACCTCTGCAGGGATGGCTGAAGCTTTCTTT
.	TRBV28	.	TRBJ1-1	CASSRDTEAFF	TGTGCCAGCAGCCGGGACACTGAAGCTTTCTTT
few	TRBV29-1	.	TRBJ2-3	CSVEVVGRNTDTQYF	TGCAGCGTTGAGGTCGTCGGGAGAAACACAGATACGCAGTATTTT
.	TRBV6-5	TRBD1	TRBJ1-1	CASTAGQGVTEAFF	TGTGCCAGCACCGCGGGACAGGGGGTAACTGAAGCTTTCTTT
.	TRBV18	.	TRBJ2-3	CASSLDEGTDTQYF	TGTGCCAGCTCCTTAGATGAGGGCACAGATACGCAGTATTTT
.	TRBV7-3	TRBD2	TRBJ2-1	CASSLTSGSINEQFF	TGTGCCAGCAGCTTAACTAGCGGGAGTATCAATGAGCAGTTCTTC
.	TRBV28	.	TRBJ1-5	CASSPPNQPQHF	TGTGCCAGCAGTCCCCCTAATCAGCCCCAGCATTTT
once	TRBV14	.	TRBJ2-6	CASSPSPGKSGANVLTF	TGTGCCAGCAGCCCGAGTCCAGGGAAATCTGGGGCCAACGTCCTGACTTTC
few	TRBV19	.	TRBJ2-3	CASSISDTQYF	TGTGCCAGTAGTATATCTGATACGCAGTATTTT
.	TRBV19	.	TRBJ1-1	CASLGGARDTEAFF	TGTGCCAGCCTGGGGGGGGCCCGGGACACTGAAGCTTTCTTT
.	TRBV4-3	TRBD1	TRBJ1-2	CASSQDVLAGGVGYTF	TGCGCCAGCAGCCAAGATGTCCTTGCAGGGGGCGTTGGCTACACCTTC
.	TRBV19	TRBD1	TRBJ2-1	CASDKGAGERSGQFF	TGTGCCAGTGACAAGGGGGCCGGAGAACGAAGTGGGCAGTTCTTC
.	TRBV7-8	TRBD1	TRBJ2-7	CASSLGGDRGLEQYF	TGTGCCAGCAGCTTAGGAGGGGACAGGGGGCTCGAGCAGTACTTC
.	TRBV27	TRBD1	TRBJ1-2	CASARTGDEGYTF	TGTGCCAGCGCCCGGACAGGGGATGAGGGCTACACCTTC
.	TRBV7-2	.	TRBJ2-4	CASSWGPVDIQYF	TGTGCCAGCAGCTGGGGGCCGGTGGACATTCAGTACTTC
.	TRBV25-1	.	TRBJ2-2	CASSESASSNWDTGELFF	TGTGCCAGCAGTGAATCGGCTAGTTCAAACTGGGACACCGGGGAGCTGTTTTTT
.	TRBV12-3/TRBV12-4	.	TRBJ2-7	CASSRTSSYEQYF	TGTGCCAGCAGTCGTACGAGCTCCTACGAGCAGTACTTC
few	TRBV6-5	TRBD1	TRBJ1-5	CASRARGQENQPQHF	TGTGCCAGCAGGGCCAGGGGGCAGGAGAATCAGCCCCAGCATTTT
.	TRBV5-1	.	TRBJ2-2	CASSLHRNTGELFF	TGCGCCAGCAGCTTGCACAGGAACACCGGGGAGCTGTTTTTT
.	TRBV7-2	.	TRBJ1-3	CASGGRYSGNTIYF	TGTGCCAGCGGAGGACGTTACTCTGGAAACACCATATATTTT
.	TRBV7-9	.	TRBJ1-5	CASSLAGRGKYQPQHF	TGTGCCAGCAGCTTAGCCGGCAGGGGAAAATATCAGCCCCAGCATTTT
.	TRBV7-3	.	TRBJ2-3	CASSPAAGLTDTQYF	TGTGCCAGCAGCCCCGCCGCGGGGTTAACAGATACGCAGTATTTT
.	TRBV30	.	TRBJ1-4	CAWSVELSTGKNEKLFF	TGTGCCTGGAGTGTAGAGTTGTCGACGGGAAAGAATGAAAAACTGTTTTTT
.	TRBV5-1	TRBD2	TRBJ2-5	CASSPGGGRQETQYF	TGCGCCAGCAGCCCCGGGGGGGGGCGCCAAGAGACCCAGTACTTC
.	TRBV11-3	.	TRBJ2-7	CASSLSGQPYEQYF	TGTGCCAGCAGCTTATCTGGACAACCCTACGAGCAGTACTTC
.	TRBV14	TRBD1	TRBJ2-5	CASSQDRTGRRLSQYF	TGTGCCAGCAGCCAAGATCGGACAGGGAGGAGGTTGAGCCAGTACTTC
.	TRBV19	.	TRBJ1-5	CASSIRDNRISNQPQHF	TGTGCCAGTAGTATCCGGGACAACCGAATTAGCAATCAGCCCCAGCATTTT
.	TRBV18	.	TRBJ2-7	CASSPQGREQYF	TGTGCCAGCTCACCTCAGGGGCGCGAGCAGTACTTC
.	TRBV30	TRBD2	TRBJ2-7	CAWTGTSVYEQYF	TGTGCCTGGACCGGGACTAGCGTCTACGAGCAGTACTTC
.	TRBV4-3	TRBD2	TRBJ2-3	CASSQDHRGGGHDTQYF	TGCGCCAGCAGCCAAGATCATCGGGGCGGGGGTCATGATACGCAGTATTTT
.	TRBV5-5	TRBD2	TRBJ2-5	CASSFGDGLAGIEETQYF	TGTGCCAGCAGCTTCGGTGATGGACTAGCGGGGATTGAGGAGACCCAGTACTTC
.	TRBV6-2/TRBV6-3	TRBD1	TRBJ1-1	CASSKADRAHTEAFF	TGTGCCAGCAGTAAAGCTGACAGGGCTCACACTGAAGCTTTCTTT
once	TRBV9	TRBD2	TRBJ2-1	CASSALSGGVNNEQFF	TGTGCCAGCAGCGCCCTTAGCGGGGGGGTTAACAATGAGCAGTTCTTC